The 13 T cell receptor beta chains below all came from one sample that was sequenced in a study of a mutant IDH1 vaccine in newly diagnosed glioma. Their specific antigens are unknown. Documented time point: week 5, during vaccination. Each dose of the vaccine consisted of 300 ug of mutant IDH1 20-mer peptide, with topical imiquimod. Only in-frame clones appear in the TCRdb table, and some are missing; sequencing was by immunoSEQ multiplex PCR. The sample shows roughly 51,000 clones, 70% to 90% of them seen only once. Sequencing was performed on PBMCs, taken from a glioma patient whose treatment included an IDH1 peptide vaccine. The receptors here all came from a young man with glioma.

This chain connects TRBV5-4 to TRBJ1-4; 7 bases are shared with TRBD1. Germline-derived CDR1 and CDR2 are SGHNT and YYREEE (reference sequence). Germline trimming cut 1 base from V and 7 bases from J; bases unmatched to any gene: 4. The CDR3 is made up of 14 amino acids. The CDR3 protein is CASSLKTGTEKLFF. The CDR3 DNA follows: TGTGCCAGCAGCTTGAAGACAGGGACTGAAAAACTGTTTTTT.

The DNA for the CDR3 is TGCGCCAGCAGCGAGGACGCCGGGTTCTACGAGCAGTACTTC. Translating it yields CASSEDAGFYEQYF. The gene calls are TRBV5-1 and TRBJ2-7, with D uncertain. V was pared by 4 bases and J by 3 bases, with 14 bases between. Germline CDR1 and CDR2: SGHRS and YFSETQ. This CDR3 has 14 residues.

This rearrangement joins TRBV6-5 to TRBJ1-1, with a weak D call TRBD1 (5 bases). The CDR3 length is 13 residues. Trimming shortened V by 7 bases and J by 4 bases, and 13 bases separated the two germline ends. Germline V gene data show CDR1 as MNHEY and CDR2 as SVGAGI. CDR3 amino acids: CASKRTTSTEAFF. CDR3 bases: TGTGCCAGCAAAAGGACAACGAGCACTGAAGCTTTCTTT.

This rearrangement joins TRBV5-1 to TRBJ2-5; D uncertain. CDR1 SGHRS and CDR2 YFSETQ come from the germline V gene. This CDR3 spans 13 amino acids. Between the trimmed V and J ends, which lost 2 bases and 1 base, there was a span of 6 bases. The CDR3 loop is CASSLISQETQYF. DNA of the CDR3: TGCGCCAGCAGCTTAATCAGCCAAGAGACCCAGTACTTC. Drawing the rest from reference TRBV5-1 and TRBJ2-5, the complete variable domain is KAGVTQTPRYLIKTRGQQVTLSCSPISGHRSVSWYQQTPGQGLQFLFEYFSETQRNKGNFPGRFSGRQFSNSRSEMNVSTLELGDSALYLCASSLISQETQYFGPGTRLLVL.

This clone was recorded a few times. The rearrangement links TRBV9 to TRBJ1-5, with 7 bases fitting TRBD1. From germline, CDR1 is SGDLS and CDR2 YYNGEE. Trimming took 3 bases from V and 0 from J; bases not matched to a gene: 18. This CDR3 region has 20 residues. This chain's CDR3 is CASSAEPRDSKYNSNQPQHF. In DNA form, the CDR3 reads TGTGCCAGCAGCGCCGAACCCCGGGACAGTAAGTACAATAGCAATCAGCCCCAGCATTTT.

This clone was seen a handful of times. The V and J genes are TRBV2 and TRBJ1-6; no reliable D call. The germline V and J ends were trimmed by 2 bases and 7 bases, with 6 bases remaining between them. In germline, CDR1 is SNHLY, CDR2 FYNNEI. The CDR3 has 13 amino acids. CDR3 in amino acids: CASSERTNSPLHF. The DNA for the CDR3 is TGTGCCAGCAGTGAACGGACGAATTCACCCCTCCACTTT.

The rearrangement joins TRBV13 to TRBJ2-7, with a possible D match to TRBD1 (5 bases). V was pared by 5 bases and J by 6 bases, with 20 bases between. The CDR3 covers 15 residues. CDR1 is PRHDT, CDR2 FYEKMQ, per germline (reference sequence). The DNA for the CDR3 is TGTGCCAGCAGCCCCCGCAGGGATCCTCCCACCGAGCAGTACTTC. This codes for CASSPRRDPPTEQYF.

The chain links TRBV11-2 to TRBJ2-5, with TRBD2 matching 8 bases. The CDR3 is made up of 15 amino acids. The germline CDR1 and CDR2 sequences are SGHAT and FQNNGV. The V and J ends lost 4 bases and 4 bases, in that order; junction bases with no gene match: 8. In nucleotides, the CDR3 is TGTGCCAGCAGCTCCGGACTAGCCCCCGCAGAGACCCAGTACTTC. It encodes CASSSGLAPAETQYF.

The chain uses TRBV9 and TRBJ2-5; possible D gene TRBD2, 6 bases. Judging by the DNA end, TRBJ2-7 fits better; the J call may be wrong. Germline lookup yields CDR1 SGDLS and CDR2 YYNGEE. The CDR3 is 16 residues long. CDR3: CASSPGLPWQTYEQYF. As DNA, the CDR3 is TGTGCCAGCAGCCCGGGACTCCCATGGCAAACCTACGAGCAGTACTTC.

This rearrangement joins TRBV18 to TRBJ1-2; TRBD1 aligns across 9 bases. This CDR3 spans 17 amino acids. Germline-derived CDR1 and CDR2 are KGHSH and LQKENI. With V trimmed by 3 bases and J by 3 bases, 11 bases remained unmatched. CDR3 nucleotides: TGTGCCAGCTCACCCCCGGAGCCGGGACAGGGCCACTATGGCTACACCTTC. Its protein product is CASSPPEPGQGHYGYTF.

The chain joins TRBV5-1 to TRBJ1-3; weak D call: TRBD1 (6 bases). The V gene lost 6 bases and the J gene lost 4 bases, with 17 bases spanning the gap. Germline lookup yields CDR1 SGHRS and CDR2 YFSETQ. The CDR3 consists of 15 residues. The CDR3 loop reads CASTSFGDRGNTIYF. The CDR3 bases are TGCGCCAGCACCAGCTTCGGAGACAGGGGAAACACCATATATTTT.

This clone was seen just once. This rearrangement joins TRBV28 to TRBJ1-6, with TRBD1 identical over 7 bases. The ends lost 8 bases at V and 7 bases at J; junction bases unmatched: 11. Germline values: CDR1 MDHEN, CDR2 SYDVKM. This CDR3 is 15 amino acids long. CDR3 in amino acids: CASRWGTVSNSPLHF. In nucleotides, the CDR3 is TGTGCCAGCCGCTGGGGGACAGTCTCAAATTCACCCCTCCACTTT.

The V gene is TRBV6-1, the J gene TRBJ2-2, with TRBD1 as a possible D gene (5 bases). The germline gives CDR1 MNHNS, CDR2 SASEGT. There are 15 residues in the CDR3. V shed 6 bases and J shed 0 bases, with 11 bases lying between them. CDR3 DNA: TGTGCCAGCAGAAACGACAGAACGAACACCGGGGAGCTGTTTTTT. Its protein is CASRNDRTNTGELFF.